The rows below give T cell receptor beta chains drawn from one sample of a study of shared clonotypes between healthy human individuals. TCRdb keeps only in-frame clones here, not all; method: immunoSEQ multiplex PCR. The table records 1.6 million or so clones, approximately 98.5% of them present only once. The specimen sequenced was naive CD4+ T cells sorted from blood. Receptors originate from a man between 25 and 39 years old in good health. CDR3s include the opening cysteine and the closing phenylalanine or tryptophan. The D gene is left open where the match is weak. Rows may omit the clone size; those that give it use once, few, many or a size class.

cdr3_aa: CASSLTLGTGGNGYTF
cdr3_nt: TGTGCCAGCAGCTTAACGCTGGGGACAGGGGGTAATGGCTACACCTTC
clone_size: once
d_call: TRBD1
v_call: TRBV11-2
cdr3_length: 16
j_call: TRBJ1-2

cdr3_aa: CASSDPDLAGGRETQYF
cdr3_nt: TGTGCCAGCAGTGATCCCGATTTAGCGGGAGGGAGAGAGACCCAGTACTTC
clone_size: NA
d_call: TRBD2
v_call: TRBV2
cdr3_length: 17
j_call: TRBJ2-5

cdr3_aa: CASSQEVLIGGGYTF
cdr3_nt: TGCGCCAGCAGCCAAGAGGTTTTGATCGGGGGTGGCTACACCTTC
clone_size: NA
d_call: NA
v_call: TRBV4-3
cdr3_length: 15
j_call: TRBJ1-2

cdr3_aa: CASSVEIRTGELFF
cdr3_nt: TGTGCCAGCAGCGTAGAAATCCGGACCGGGGAGCTGTTTTTT
clone_size: NA
d_call: NA
v_call: TRBV9
cdr3_length: 14
j_call: TRBJ2-2

cdr3_aa: CASSLAGGADTQYF
cdr3_nt: TGCGCCAGCAGCCTAGCGGGAGGCGCTGATACGCAGTATTTT
clone_size: NA
d_call: TRBD2
v_call: TRBV5-1
cdr3_length: 14
j_call: TRBJ2-3

cdr3_aa: CASSMGLAISTDTQYF
cdr3_nt: TGTGCCAGTAGTATGGGACTAGCGATTAGCACAGATACGCAGTATTTT
clone_size: NA
d_call: TRBD2
v_call: TRBV19
cdr3_length: 16
j_call: TRBJ2-3

cdr3_aa: CASSPPSGGRTNTEAFF
cdr3_nt: TGTGCCAGCAGTCCCCCGTCCGGGGGCAGGACGAACACTGAAGCTTTCTTT
clone_size: NA
d_call: NA
v_call: TRBV2
cdr3_length: 17
j_call: TRBJ1-1

cdr3_aa: CASSRQGTSGNTIYF
cdr3_nt: TGTGCCAGCAGTCGACAGGGGACCTCTGGAAACACCATATATTTT
clone_size: NA
d_call: TRBD1
v_call: TRBV6-5
cdr3_length: 15
j_call: TRBJ1-3

cdr3_aa: CSVNRDRQETQYF
cdr3_nt: TGCAGCGTAAACCGGGACAGACAAGAGACCCAGTACTTC
clone_size: NA
d_call: TRBD1
v_call: TRBV29-1
cdr3_length: 13
j_call: TRBJ2-5

cdr3_aa: CASSMGLAGAEDTQYF
cdr3_nt: TGTGCCAGCAGCATGGGACTAGCGGGAGCAGAAGATACGCAGTATTTT
clone_size: NA
d_call: TRBD2
v_call: TRBV9
cdr3_length: 16
j_call: TRBJ2-3

cdr3_aa: CASSLGLRSYEQYF
cdr3_nt: TGTGCCAGCAGCTTGGGCCTCAGGTCCTACGAGCAGTACTTC
clone_size: NA
d_call: NA
v_call: TRBV5-6
cdr3_length: 14
j_call: TRBJ2-7

cdr3_aa: CASSIGDRDDSGANVLTF
cdr3_nt: TGTGCCAGTAGTATTGGGGACAGAGACGACTCTGGGGCCAACGTCCTGACTTTC
clone_size: NA
d_call: TRBD1
v_call: TRBV19
cdr3_length: 18
j_call: TRBJ2-6

cdr3_aa: CATNPGVGNQPQHF
cdr3_nt: TGTGCCACCAATCCGGGGGTAGGCAATCAGCCCCAGCATTTT
clone_size: NA
d_call: NA
v_call: TRBV15
cdr3_length: 14
j_call: TRBJ1-5

cdr3_aa: CASSSSDKAYEQYF
cdr3_nt: TGTGCCAGCAGCTCCTCGGACAAAGCCTACGAGCAGTACTTC
clone_size: NA
d_call: NA
v_call: TRBV6-5
cdr3_length: 14
j_call: TRBJ2-7

cdr3_aa: CASSAGLAFSYNEQFF
cdr3_nt: TGTGCCAGCAGTGCGGGACTAGCGTTTTCCTACAATGAGCAGTTCTTC
clone_size: NA
d_call: TRBD2
v_call: TRBV9
cdr3_length: 16
j_call: TRBJ2-1

cdr3_aa: CASSEKASWDTEAFF
cdr3_nt: TGCGCCAGCAGTGAGAAGGCCTCCTGGGACACTGAAGCTTTCTTT
clone_size: NA
d_call: NA
v_call: TRBV10-1
cdr3_length: 15
j_call: TRBJ1-1

cdr3_aa: CASSYSSSVGELFF
cdr3_nt: TGTGCCAGCAGTTACTCCTCATCGGTCGGGGAGCTGTTTTTT
clone_size: NA
d_call: NA
v_call: TRBV6-5
cdr3_length: 14
j_call: TRBJ2-2

cdr3_aa: CASSSTGTPREKLFF
cdr3_nt: TGCGCCAGCAGCTCGACAGGGACTCCCCGTGAAAAACTGTTTTTT
clone_size: NA
d_call: TRBD1
v_call: TRBV5-1
cdr3_length: 15
j_call: TRBJ1-4

cdr3_aa: CASSPRDRVGTEAFF
cdr3_nt: TGTGCCAGCTCACCCCGGGACAGGGTGGGCACTGAAGCTTTCTTT
clone_size: NA
d_call: TRBD1
v_call: TRBV18
cdr3_length: 15
j_call: TRBJ1-1

cdr3_aa: CSVNRVILFETQYF
cdr3_nt: TGCAGCGTTAACCGGGTAATTCTCTTTGAGACCCAGTACTTC
clone_size: NA
d_call: NA
v_call: TRBV29-1
cdr3_length: 14
j_call: TRBJ2-5

cdr3_aa: CASSHSRNQPQHF
cdr3_nt: TGTGCCAGCAGCCATAGTCGAAATCAGCCCCAGCATTTT
clone_size: NA
d_call: NA
v_call: TRBV7-9
cdr3_length: 13
j_call: TRBJ1-5

cdr3_aa: CASSSWKGAAGNTEAFF
cdr3_nt: TGCGCCAGCAGCTCTTGGAAAGGGGCTGCCGGTAACACTGAAGCTTTCTTT
clone_size: NA
d_call: NA
v_call: TRBV5-1
cdr3_length: 17
j_call: TRBJ1-1

cdr3_aa: CASSAGPYQETQYF
cdr3_nt: TGTGCCAGCAGCGCCGGGCCCTACCAAGAGACCCAGTACTTC
clone_size: NA
d_call: NA
v_call: TRBV7-6
cdr3_length: 14
j_call: TRBJ2-5

cdr3_aa: CASSLSPGRFLETQYF
cdr3_nt: TGTGCCAGCAGTTTATCGCCCGGCAGGTTTCTAGAGACCCAGTACTTC
clone_size: NA
d_call: NA
v_call: TRBV27
cdr3_length: 16
j_call: TRBJ2-5

cdr3_aa: CASSESQEPYGYTF
cdr3_nt: TGTGCCAGCAGCGAATCACAGGAGCCCTATGGCTACACCTTC
clone_size: NA
d_call: NA
v_call: TRBV9
cdr3_length: 14
j_call: TRBJ1-2

cdr3_aa: CASSVASGFMNTEAFF
cdr3_nt: TGTGCCAGCAGTGTTGCATCAGGGTTCATGAACACTGAAGCTTTCTTT
clone_size: NA
d_call: NA
v_call: TRBV6-1
cdr3_length: 16
j_call: TRBJ1-1

cdr3_aa: CASSPLHSTDTQYF
cdr3_nt: TGTGCCAGCTCACCACTCCACAGCACAGATACGCAGTATTTT
clone_size: NA
d_call: NA
v_call: TRBV18
cdr3_length: 14
j_call: TRBJ2-3

cdr3_aa: CASSVVGEQETQYF
cdr3_nt: TGTGCCAGCAGCGTAGTGGGTGAACAAGAGACCCAGTACTTC
clone_size: NA
d_call: NA
v_call: TRBV9
cdr3_length: 14
j_call: TRBJ2-5

cdr3_aa: CASSPDRVGTGELFF
cdr3_nt: TGTGCCAGCAGTCCGGACAGGGTAGGGACCGGGGAGCTGTTTTTT
clone_size: NA
d_call: TRBD1
v_call: TRBV7-6
cdr3_length: 15
j_call: TRBJ2-2

cdr3_aa: CASSLVSGTSNTGELFF
cdr3_nt: TGTGCCAGCAGTTTGGTTAGCGGGACCTCGAACACCGGGGAGCTGTTTTTT
clone_size: NA
d_call: TRBD2
v_call: TRBV27
cdr3_length: 17
j_call: TRBJ2-2

cdr3_aa: CASSFSGIRGEKLFF
cdr3_nt: TGTGCCAGCAGCTTTTCGGGCATCAGGGGAGAAAAACTGTTTTTT
clone_size: NA
d_call: NA
v_call: TRBV7-9
cdr3_length: 15
j_call: TRBJ1-4

cdr3_aa: CASNGNYGYTF
cdr3_nt: TGTGCCAGTAACGGAAACTATGGCTACACCTTC
clone_size: NA
d_call: NA
v_call: TRBV6-6
cdr3_length: 11
j_call: TRBJ1-2

cdr3_aa: CASRSLAGGGETQYF
cdr3_nt: TGTGCCAGCAGGTCACTAGCGGGAGGAGGCGAGACCCAGTACTTC
clone_size: NA
d_call: TRBD2
v_call: TRBV7-6
cdr3_length: 15
j_call: TRBJ2-5

cdr3_aa: CASSLLQGSQPQHF
cdr3_nt: TGCGCCAGCAGCTTGTTACAAGGGAGCCAGCCCCAGCATTTT
clone_size: NA
d_call: NA
v_call: TRBV5-1
cdr3_length: 14
j_call: TRBJ1-5

cdr3_aa: CASSIFTGTGGGEQYF
cdr3_nt: TGTGCCAGCAGCATCTTCACCGGGACAGGCGGGGGGGAGCAGTACTTC
clone_size: NA
d_call: NA
v_call: TRBV7-8
cdr3_length: 16
j_call: TRBJ2-7

cdr3_aa: CASGRPLMGEQYF
cdr3_nt: TGTGCCAGCGGAAGGCCCCTAATGGGGGAGCAGTACTTC
clone_size: NA
d_call: NA
v_call: TRBV27
cdr3_length: 13
j_call: TRBJ2-7

cdr3_aa: CASSPGQGNEQYF
cdr3_nt: TGCGCCAGCAGTCCGGGACAGGGTAACGAGCAGTACTTC
clone_size: NA
d_call: TRBD1
v_call: TRBV5-1
cdr3_length: 13
j_call: TRBJ2-7

cdr3_aa: CASSLAWQLGGYTF
cdr3_nt: TGTGCCAGCAGCTTAGCGTGGCAGTTAGGCGGCTACACCTTC
clone_size: NA
d_call: NA
v_call: TRBV7-2
cdr3_length: 14
j_call: TRBJ1-2

cdr3_aa: CASSAPRDQGRFIGELFF
cdr3_nt: TGTGCCAGCAGCGCCCCGCGCGACCAAGGGAGATTTATTGGGGAGCTGTTTTTT
clone_size: NA
d_call: NA
v_call: TRBV5-8
cdr3_length: 18
j_call: TRBJ2-2

cdr3_aa: CASSPLNRPGSGAYNEQFF
cdr3_nt: TGTGCCAGCAGCCCGCTTAATCGACCAGGGAGCGGGGCCTACAATGAGCAGTTCTTC
clone_size: NA
d_call: TRBD2
v_call: TRBV5-4
cdr3_length: 19
j_call: TRBJ2-1

cdr3_aa: CASKDRATGELFF
cdr3_nt: TGTGCCAGTAAGGACAGGGCCACCGGGGAGCTGTTTTTT
clone_size: NA
d_call: TRBD1
v_call: TRBV19
cdr3_length: 13
j_call: TRBJ2-2

cdr3_aa: CASKSGSTNEKLFF
cdr3_nt: TGCGCCAGCAAATCAGGTTCAACTAATGAAAAACTGTTTTTT
clone_size: NA
d_call: NA
v_call: TRBV5-1
cdr3_length: 14
j_call: TRBJ1-4

cdr3_aa: CASSRGPDTEAFF
cdr3_nt: TGTGCCAGCAGCCGGGGTCCAGACACTGAAGCTTTCTTT
clone_size: NA
d_call: NA
v_call: TRBV7-7
cdr3_length: 13
j_call: TRBJ1-1

cdr3_aa: CASSSLAGGRALYEQYF
cdr3_nt: TGTGCCAGCAGCTCCCTAGCTGGAGGGAGGGCACTCTACGAGCAGTACTTC
clone_size: NA
d_call: TRBD2
v_call: TRBV7-8
cdr3_length: 17
j_call: TRBJ2-7